The 27 T cell receptor beta chains presented below share a single source sample, sequenced in a study of identifying expanded T cells in peripheral blood. Generated by immunoSEQ multiplex PCR, the TCRdb table keeps only in-frame clones and is missing some. The sample has 100,000 or so clones; over 75% are singletons. Sequencing used blood. The receptors originated from a person between 18 and 69 years old in good health.

The gene calls are TRBV30 and TRBJ1-5; the D is unclear. V was cut by 2 bases and J by 3 bases, with 8 bases left in between. The CDR3 length is 13 residues. Germline assignment: CDR1 GTSNPN and CDR2 SVGIG (reference sequence). Written as DNA, the CDR3 is TGTGCCTGGAGTCGGCAGAACAATCAGCCCCAGCATTTT. Amino acid sequence: CAWSRQNNQPQHF. The full variable domain, its missing parts supplied by reference TRBV30 and TRBJ1-5, is SQTIHQWPATLVQPVGSPLSLECTVEGTSNPNLYWYRQAAGRGLQLLFYSVGIGQISSEVPQNLSASRPQDRQFILSSKKLLLSDSGFYLCAWSRQNNQPQHFGDGTRLSIL.

This clone showed up many times. Other DNA sequences in the same sample also yield this CDR3. The chain carries TRBV9 and TRBJ2-1; 11 nucleotides line up with TRBD2. The CDR3 totals 17 residues. Looked up from germline, CDR1 is SGDLS and CDR2 is YYNGEE. V lost 3 bases, J lost 0 bases, and 5 bases stayed unmatched. This CDR3 reads CASSDFGLAGSYNEQFF. CDR3 coding DNA: TGTGCCAGCAGCGACTTCGGACTAGCGGGCTCCTACAATGAGCAGTTCTTC.

The rearrangement links TRBV6-1 to TRBJ1-2; TRBD1 is a possible D gene (6 bases). The CDR3 length is 14 residues. Germline loops: CDR1 MNHNS, CDR2 SASEGT. V shed 1 base and J shed 4 bases, with 10 bases lying between them. CDR3 amino acids: CASSEGSGAYGYTF. CDR3 in DNA: TGTGCCAGCAGTGAAGGATCAGGGGCCTATGGCTACACCTTC.

A remark on this clone: Other DNA sequences of this sample code for an identical CDR3. The rearrangement joins TRBV2 to TRBJ2-1; no clear D gene. The CDR3 is made up of 13 amino acids. Germline values: CDR1 SNHLY, CDR2 FYNNEI. Trimming stripped 0 bases from V and 7 bases from J, with 7 bases between. This chain's CDR3 is CASSEALGNEQFF. The CDR3 DNA is TGTGCCAGCAGTGAAGCGCTCGGGAATGAGCAGTTCTTC.

J is TRBJ2-5 and V is TRBV9; D might be TRBD2 (5 bases). Deletions cut 2 bases from V and 5 bases from J, with 16 bases between. This CDR3 spans 15 amino acids. From germline, CDR1 is SGDLS and CDR2 YYNGEE. Here the CDR3 reads CASSVRPAGGETQYF. The CDR3 DNA reads TGTGCCAGCAGCGTTCGACCCGCGGGTGGCGAGACCCAGTACTTC. The whole variable domain, filled in from reference TRBV9 and TRBJ2-5, reads DSGVTQTPKHLITATGQRVTLRCSPRSGDLSVYWYQQSLDQGLQFLIQYYNGEERAKGNILERFSAQQFPDLHSELNLSSLELGDSALYFCASSVRPAGGETQYFGPGTRLLVL.

This chain links TRBV9 with TRBJ1-1; perhaps TRBD1 as D (5 bases). The germline CDR1 and CDR2 sequences are SGDLS and YYNGEE. The CDR3 spans 13 residues. Deletions cut 4 bases from V and 4 bases from J, with 11 bases between. The CDR3 DNA is TGTGCCAGCAGCCTCGACAGTTTCACTGAAGCTTTCTTT. As protein: CASSLDSFTEAFF. The full variable domain, with the rest looked up from reference TRBV9 and TRBJ1-1, is DSGVTQTPKHLITATGQRVTLRCSPRSGDLSVYWYQQSLDQGLQFLIQYYNGEERAKGNILERFSAQQFPDLHSELNLSSLELGDSALYFCASSLDSFTEAFFGQGTRLTVV.

The count of this clone is one. The V and J genes are TRBV7-2 and TRBJ2-5; D may correspond to TRBD1 or TRBD2 (5 bases each). V lost 1 base and J 5 bases, leaving 11 bases between the germline ends. Per germline, CDR1 SGHTA and CDR2 FQGNSA. This CDR3 has 14 residues. This CDR3 is CASSLGAGTETQYF. The CDR3 coding sequence is TGTGCCAGCAGCTTAGGGGCAGGGACGGAGACCCAGTACTTC.

The gene calls are TRBV11-2 and TRBJ1-2; 7 nucleotides align to TRBD1. Germline lookup yields CDR1 SGHAT and CDR2 FQNNGV. V shed 1 base and J 5 bases; nucleotides not matched to a gene: 4. The CDR3 consists of 14 residues. CDR3 region: CASSLGDRNYGYTF. CDR3 nucleotides: TGTGCCAGCAGCTTAGGGGACAGAAATTATGGCTACACCTTC.

The J gene is TRBJ1-1, the V gene TRBV15; D gene ambiguous. V dropped 5 bases and J dropped 4 bases, with 11 bases sitting between them. The length of the CDR3 is 13 residues. The germline V gene has CDR1 LNHNV and CDR2 YYDKDF (reference sequence). The chain's CDR3 is CATSSPGVTEAFF. The CDR3 bases are TGTGCCACCAGCTCCCCCGGGGTCACTGAAGCTTTCTTT.

The chain employs TRBV4-2 and TRBJ2-5; 9 bases are shared with TRBD1. Trimming cost V 5 bases and J 4 bases; bases outside gene matches: 5. Per germline, CDR1 LGHNA and CDR2 YNFKEQ. This CDR3 comprises 14 residues. CDR3 amino acids: CASSVGQGSETQYF. CDR3 bases: TGTGCCAGCAGCGTCGGACAGGGGTCAGAGACCCAGTACTTC.

The V gene is TRBV1, the J gene TRBJ1-5; no check of the table's D call, TRBD1, against the DNA was made. TRBV1 is recorded as a pseudogene. The CDR3 is 16 amino acids. CDR3 bases: TGCACCAGCAGCCAAGCCGCGACAGGGGTCAATCAGCCCCAGCATTTT. It specifies CTSSQAATGVNQPQHF.

This chain links TRBV11-3 with TRBJ1-2; D call uncertain. Trimming took 2 bases from V and 10 from J, leaving 8 bases between them. Germline assignment: CDR1 SGHNT and CDR2 YENEEA. This CDR3 is built from 11 residues. CDR3 sequence: CASSLRESYTF. CDR3 nucleotide sequence: TGTGCCAGCAGCTTACGGGAGTCCTACACCTTC.

V and J are TRBV18 and TRBJ1-1, with D tentatively TRBD1 (6 bases). The CDR3 contains 15 residues. V lost 3 bases and J 2 bases, leaving 13 bases between the germline ends. Germline V gene data show CDR1 as KGHSH and CDR2 as LQKENI. CDR3 loop: CASSPGAGSNTEAFF. The CDR3 coding sequence is TGTGCCAGCTCACCGGGGGCGGGCTCCAACACTGAAGCTTTCTTT.

This chain uses TRBV5-1 with TRBJ2-3, with D uncertain. Trimming took off 3 bases at V and 4 bases at J, with 9 bases between the two ends. In germline, CDR1 is SGHRS, CDR2 YFSETQ. The CDR3 covers 13 residues. CDR3 nucleotides: TGCGCCAGCAGCTCACGGGCTCCAGATACGCAGTATTTT. Translated: CASSSRAPDTQYF.

The genes are TRBV29-1 and TRBJ1-1; D unresolved. CDR1 SQVTM and CDR2 ANQGSEA come from the germline V gene. The V gene lost 2 bases and the J gene lost 7 bases, with 8 bases spanning the gap. This CDR3 contains 11 residues. CDR3 coding DNA: TGCAGCGTTGAAATGGGGATTGAAGCTTTCTTT. This gives the protein CSVEMGIEAFF.

This clone was seen once. This rearrangement joins TRBV7-9 to TRBJ1-4; TRBD1 matches 9 bases. CDR1 is SEHNR, CDR2 FQNEAQ, per germline (reference sequence). J gave up 6 bases and V 1 base, and 3 bases lay outside the gene matches. This CDR3 comprises 15 residues. The CDR3 sequence: CASSLGDRDDEKLFF. In DNA, the CDR3 is TGTGCCAGCAGCTTAGGGGACAGGGACGATGAAAAACTGTTTTTT.

J is TRBJ1-2 and V is TRBV9; 8 bases align to TRBD1. Trimming took 3 bases from V and 4 from J; bases not matched to a gene: 8. CDR1 and CDR2 (germline): SGDLS, YYNGEE. The CDR3 is made up of 15 amino acids. Written as DNA, the CDR3 is TGTGCCAGCAGCGGGGGACAGGATCGGCCCTATGGCTACACCTTC. It yields the protein CASSGGQDRPYGYTF.

The chain carries TRBV29-1 and TRBJ1-2; 7 positions agree with TRBD1. Trimming cost V 3 bases and J 6 bases; bases outside gene matches: 4. Germline lookup yields CDR1 SQVTM and CDR2 ANQGSEA. This CDR3 has 12 residues. The CDR3 DNA follows: TGCAGCGTTGACGACAGGGTCCATGGCTACACCTTC. It encodes CSVDDRVHGYTF.

The V call is TRBV7-6, the J call TRBJ2-3; TRBD1 or TRBD2 may be the D gene (5 bases each). The ends were cut back, 1 base at V and 5 bases at J, with 13 bases in the middle. Germline assignment: CDR1 SGHVS and CDR2 FNYEAQ. The CDR3 loop spans 15 amino acids. As DNA, the CDR3 is TGTGCCAGCAGCTTAGTAGGGGAACGGGGAGATACGCAGTATTTT. This codes for CASSLVGERGDTQYF.

The gene calls are TRBV7-2 and TRBJ2-1; no clear D gene. V lost 3 bases to trimming and J lost 5 bases, with 8 bases between them. The germline V gene has CDR1 SGHTA and CDR2 FQGNSA. This CDR3 is 13 amino acids long. CDR3 sequence: CASSLTINNEQFF. CDR3 bases: TGTGCCAGCAGCTTGACGATTAACAATGAGCAGTTCTTC.

V gene TRBV7-3 combines with J gene TRBJ1-2; D remains ambiguous. With 4 bases removed from V and 1 base from J, the gap between germline ends came to 7 bases. CDR1 is SGHTA, CDR2 FQGTGA, per germline. The CDR3 extends over 13 amino acids. This chain's CDR3 is CASSSYINYGYTF. The CDR3 DNA sequence: TGTGCCAGCAGCTCATACATTAACTATGGCTACACCTTC.

The chain is built from TRBV5-1 and TRBJ2-1; D may be TRBD1 (6 bases). The germline V gene encodes CDR1 SGHRS and CDR2 YFSETQ. V lost 6 bases, J lost 7 bases, and 14 bases lay in between. The CDR3 runs to 13 residues. The CDR3 is CASKKTGPNEQFF. The CDR3 nucleotides read TGCGCCAGCAAAAAGACAGGTCCTAATGAGCAGTTCTTC.

The chain employs TRBV4-2 and TRBJ1-1, with 10 positions matching TRBD1. The CDR3 loop spans 16 amino acids. Losses at the gene ends were 1 base for V and 2 bases for J; bases not matched to a gene: 4. CDR1 is LGHNA, CDR2 YNFKEQ, per germline. The CDR3 DNA follows: TGTGCCAGCAGCCAAGGACAGGGGGCTGGAAACACTGAAGCTTTCTTT. It is translated as CASSQGQGAGNTEAFF.

The chain employs TRBV12-5 and TRBJ1-2; the match to TRBD1 covers 8 bases. This CDR3 contains 13 residues. Germline CDR1 LGHNT, CDR2 FRNRAP. V was clipped by 5 bases and J by 4 bases; unmatched bases: 3. The CDR3 sequence is CASGPGGGYGYTF. The CDR3 bases are TGTGCTAGTGGTCCAGGGGGCGGCTATGGCTACACCTTC.

The V and J genes are TRBV30 and TRBJ2-1; 13 bases line up with TRBD2. The CDR3 runs to 15 residues. The germline CDR1 and CDR2 sequences are GTSNPN and SVGIG (reference sequence). Losses at the gene ends were 0 bases for V and 10 bases for J; bases not matched to a gene: 6. CDR3 sequence reads: CAWSVLAGGLNEQFF. Written as DNA, the CDR3 is TGTGCCTGGAGTGTACTAGCGGGGGGGCTTAACGAGCAGTTCTTC.

The chain carries TRBV19 and TRBJ2-1; 10 bases agree with TRBD2. Germline V gene data show CDR1 as LNHDA and CDR2 as SQIVND (reference sequence). CDR3 length equals 17 residues. Trimming removed 5 bases from V and 6 bases from J; junction bases left unmatched: 13. CDR3 sequence (DNA): TGTGCCAGTAGTCTAAACGCCGGGACTAGCGTCTTCAATGAGCAGTTCTTC. Amino acid sequence: CASSLNAGTSVFNEQFF. Filled out from reference TRBV19 and TRBJ2-1, the complete variable domain reads DGGITQSPKYLFRKEGQNVTLSCEQNLNHDAMYWYRQDPGQGLRLIYYSQIVNDFQKGDIAEGYSVSREKKESFPLTVTSAQKNPTAFYLCASSLNAGTSVFNEQFFGPGTRLTVL.

This chain links TRBV6-4 with TRBJ2-7; 8 bases line up with TRBD1. The CDR3 loop spans 15 amino acids. The V gene's germline CDR1 is MRHNA and CDR2 SNTAGT. Germline trimming cut 4 bases from V and 3 bases from J; bases unmatched to any gene: 8. The CDR3 here is CASSVHGTGDYEQYF. DNA of the CDR3: TGTGCCAGCAGTGTCCACGGGACAGGAGACTACGAGCAGTACTTC.